The clone carrying this T cell receptor beta chain was recorded at least ten times. Its antigen remains unknown. Germline V CDR1 and CDR2: SGHAT, FQNNGV. The CDR3 totals 14 residues. V was cut by 3 bases and J by 0 bases, with 6 bases left in between. One entry per CDR3 protein, called by TCRdb with MiXCR from the RT-PCR reads. The data contain approximately 500,000 distinct CDR3 sequences, 10% to 15% of them singletons. These data originate in a study of response to subunit inactivated influenza vaccine. Study outcomes and limitations: The authors put forward the suggestion that each seasonal influenza vaccination may bring in only a limited number of new T cells.

Sequencing was performed on PBMCs from blood, taken 40 to 50 days after vaccination. V is TRBV11-2 and J is TRBJ1-3, with D perhaps TRBD1 (5 bases). The TCR was taken from a man aged 45-60 years who received an inactivated influenza vaccine. CDR3 DNA sequence: TGTGCCAGCAGCTTCGACAGCTCTGGAAACACCATATATTTT. Translation: CASSFDSSGNTIYF. Looking up the rest from reference TRBV11-2 and TRBJ1-3 gives the full variable domain: EAGVAQSPRYKIIEKRQSVAFWCNPISGHATLYWYQQILGQGPKLLIQFQNNGVVDDSQLPKDRFSAERLKGVDSTLKIQPAKLEDSAVYLCASSFDSSGNTIYFGEGSWLTVV.